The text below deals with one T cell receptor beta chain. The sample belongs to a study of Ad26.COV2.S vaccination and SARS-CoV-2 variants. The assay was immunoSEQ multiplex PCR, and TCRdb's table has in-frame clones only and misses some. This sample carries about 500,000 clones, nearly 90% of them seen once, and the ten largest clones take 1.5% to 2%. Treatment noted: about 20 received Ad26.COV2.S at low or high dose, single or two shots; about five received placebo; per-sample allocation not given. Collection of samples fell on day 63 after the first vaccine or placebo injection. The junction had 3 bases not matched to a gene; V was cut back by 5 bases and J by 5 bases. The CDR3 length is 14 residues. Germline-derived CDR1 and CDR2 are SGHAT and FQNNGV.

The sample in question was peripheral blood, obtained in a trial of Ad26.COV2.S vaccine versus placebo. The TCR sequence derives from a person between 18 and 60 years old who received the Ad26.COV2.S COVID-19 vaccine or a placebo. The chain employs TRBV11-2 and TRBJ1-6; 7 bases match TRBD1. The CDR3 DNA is TGTGCCAGCAGCCGGGGACAGAATAATTCACCCCTCCACTTT. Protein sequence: CASSRGQNNSPLHF.